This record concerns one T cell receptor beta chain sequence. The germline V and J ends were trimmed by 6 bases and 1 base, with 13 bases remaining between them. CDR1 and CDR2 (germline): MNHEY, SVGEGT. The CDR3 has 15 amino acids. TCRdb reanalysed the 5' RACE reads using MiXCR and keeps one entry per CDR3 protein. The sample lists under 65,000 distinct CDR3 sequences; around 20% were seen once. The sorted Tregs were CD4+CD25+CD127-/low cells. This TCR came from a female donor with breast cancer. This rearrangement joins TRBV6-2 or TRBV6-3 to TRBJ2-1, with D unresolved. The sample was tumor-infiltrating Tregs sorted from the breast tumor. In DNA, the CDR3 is TGTGCCAGCAGCCCGACGGCGCAATCCTACAATGAGCAGTTCTTC. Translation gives CASSPTAQSYNEQFF.